This TCR beta chain was observed in a study of blood T cell repertoires in COVID-19. Study details: Samples came from the United States, Italy and Spain, spanning acute and convalescent COVID-19. From T cells, B-cell-depleted T cells, or PBMCs came the material, which was cDNA or gDNA.

CDR3 length: 15 residues. Per germline, CDR1 LGHNA and CDR2 YSLEER. Trimming cost V 0 bases and J 7 bases; bases outside gene matches: 4. Original data processing: Amplification of reference gene primers was used by the study to estimate nucleated cell counts. The data were produced by immunoSEQ multiplex PCR, yet TCRdb's version contains in-frame clones alone and is incomplete. The DNA gave D and trimming, while V, J and clone size come from that table. The sample has 95,000 to 100,000 clones; about 86% are singletons. The specimen sequenced was peripheral blood. The sequence was obtained from a man aged 80 or over with acute or convalescent COVID-19. The rearrangement uses TRBV4-3 and TRBJ2-7; 12 nucleotides line up with TRBD2. In DNA, the CDR3 is TGCGCCAGCAGCCAAGACCTAGCGGGGGGGAGGGAGCAGTACTTC. Amino acids: CASSQDLAGGREQYF.